This record looks at one T cell receptor beta chain sequence and its context. Ten or more counts support this clonotype. Its antigen specificity is not known. Base qualities are not recorded, but no much larger clone differs from it by a single base. These data come from a study of identical twins (dated by TCRdb to the mid-2010s). In the study overall: To test whether fetal clonotypes persist, the study used deep sequencing on TCR alpha and beta repertoires from monozygotic twins, unrelated adults of various ages, and cord blood. To rule out contamination, replicate twin experiments were performed at different times with different library preparation protocols. The study at large found these results: Abundant cord blood beta clonotypes carried fewer insertions; young adult naive repertoires showed a weaker similar trend, while memory repertoires showed none. Because the same donors could not be followed over many years, conclusions were based on cross-sectional statistical analysis. Compared with coincidental sharing between unrelated individuals, out-of-frame TCR alpha sequences shared between twins showed an excess of sequences with low generation probability. A weaker excess of twin sharing was found in beta out-of-frame sequences because the signal-to-noise ratio was lowered by fewer shared sequences. Invariant T cells such as MAIT and iNKT could partly confound zero-insertion analyses, although diverse VJ usage argued against such confounding for most clonotypes. In monozygotic twins, out-of-frame TCR alpha sharing was systematically underestimated by recombination models, although the models agreed with sharing between unrelated individuals.

Libraries were constructed by 5' RACE. Sequencing was carried out with an Illumina HiSeq 2000. A universal primer binding site was introduced by template switching, and a unique molecular identifier was present in the final cDNA, enabling accurate counting of TCR cDNA molecules. Specific primers in the conserved constant-segment region were used to synthesize first-strand cDNA for TCR alpha and beta chains. To control for contamination, every cDNA library was double barcoded, receiving both a SMART-Mk sample barcode and Illumina barcodes. TruSeq adapter sequences, together with Illumina sample barcodes, were added in two successive PCR steps. The Illumina HiSeq platform was used with custom primers to sequence TCR alpha and beta cDNA libraries. Regarding the original processing steps: Raw reads were processed with MiGEC to extract unique molecular identifiers, and MiXCR was used to determine CDR3 positions. For each individual, recombination models were inferred using an EM algorithm with the repgenHMM and IGoR tools. Shared clonotypes were analyzed with the tcR package in R, and sharing was normalized by the product of cloneset sizes. To study raw recombination without the effects of thymic and clonal selection, out-of-frame nonproductive sequences were analyzed. TCRdb trimmed the raw reads at Q25, called clones with MiXCR and kept productive beta chains. Every distinct CDR3 protein forms one entry, paired with its most common genes and DNA. The V and J calls reflect TCRdb's pipeline rather than the authors' work. The sample table lists 200,000 to 250,000 distinct CDR3 sequences, about 11% of them with a count of one. The ten biggest clones cover 9% to 10% of the sample.

Only healthy Caucasian donors were included. Using Miltenyi CD45RO+ enrichment and human naive T-cell isolation kits, memory (CD45RO+) and naive T cells were isolated from PBMC. CDR1 and CDR2 are read off the germline V gene as SGHDN and FVKESK. V drops 4 bases and J drops 2 bases, leaving 9 bases in between. Reading from cysteine to phenylalanine, the CDR3 counts 14 amino acids. Only the CDR3 DNA stays, 42 bases, in frame from base 1. Recombination linked TRBV14 to TRBJ1-3, with the D gene too uncertain to name. The sample comprised memory T cells sorted from blood. According to the study, the label for this sample's cell subset or site signals: CD45RO+ enriched T cells. This TCR came from a man aged 50 to 60 in good health. The DNA sequence is TGTGCCAGCAGCCCCCTCGGACCTGGAAACACCATATATTTT. Translated, it reads CASSPLGPGNTIYF.